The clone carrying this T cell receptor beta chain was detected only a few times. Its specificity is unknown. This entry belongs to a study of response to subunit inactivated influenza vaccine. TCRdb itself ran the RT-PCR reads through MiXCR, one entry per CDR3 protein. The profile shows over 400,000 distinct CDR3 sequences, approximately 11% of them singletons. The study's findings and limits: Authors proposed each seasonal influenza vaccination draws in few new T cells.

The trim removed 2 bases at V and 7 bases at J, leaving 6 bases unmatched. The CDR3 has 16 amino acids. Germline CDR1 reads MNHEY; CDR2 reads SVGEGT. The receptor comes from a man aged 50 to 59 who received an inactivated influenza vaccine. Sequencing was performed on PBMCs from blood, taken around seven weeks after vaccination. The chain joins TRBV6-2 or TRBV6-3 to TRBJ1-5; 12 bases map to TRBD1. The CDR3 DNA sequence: TGTGCCAGCAGTTACCCGTTCGGGACAGGGGGCCAGCCCCAGCATTTT. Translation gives CASSYPFGTGGQPQHF.